These 27 T cell receptor beta chains were all obtained from the same sample, sequenced in a study of T-cell reconstitution after alpha-beta-depleted transplantation in children. Using unique molecular identifiers, the investigators prepared the TCRbeta library. MiXCR, run by TCRdb on the PCR reads, gives a single entry per CDR3 protein. The table includes about 350,000 distinct CDR3 sequences, 10% to 15% detected once. Sequences were derived from PBMCs, sampled from the stem cell graft. The receptors come from a human donor who donated a stem cell graft to a child with Fanconi anemia.

The rearrangement uses TRBV2 and TRBJ1-5; TRBD1 matches at 10 bases. From germline, CDR1 is SNHLY and CDR2 FYNNEI. The CDR3 consists of 15 residues. J was trimmed by 7 bases and V by 7 bases; bases with no gene match: 10. The CDR3 DNA reads as TGTGCCAGCACTGGACAGGGGGATTTCGACCAGCCCCAGCATTTT. This sequence encodes CASTGQGDFDQPQHF. Based on the CDR3 plus reference TRBV2 and TRBJ1-5, the full variable domain is EPEVTQTPSHQVTQMGQEVILRCVPISNHLYFYWYRQILGQKVEFLVSFYNNEISEKSEIFDDQFSVERPDGSNFTLKIRSTKLEDSAMYFCASTGQGDFDQPQHFGDGTRLSIL.

This chain uses TRBV19 with TRBJ1-5, with a weak D call TRBD1 (6 bases). The V and J ends lost 6 bases and 7 bases respectively, with 31 bases between them. This CDR3 contains 19 residues. The germline V gene encodes CDR1 LNHDA and CDR2 SQIVND (reference sequence). CDR3 DNA sequence: TGTGCCAGTAGAATCGAGTTATCCGGTCGGGACATAAGCAGCCAGCCCCAGCATTTT. Translating gives CASRIELSGRDISSQPQHF.

This clonotype was observed at least ten times. The rearrangement joins TRBV7-9 to TRBJ2-3, with unresolved D. CDR3 length: 11 residues. Germline V gene sequence: CDR1 SEHNR, CDR2 FQNEAQ (reference sequence). V was shortened by 4 bases and J by 8 bases, with 7 bases between the two germline ends. The CDR3 DNA is TGTGCCAGCAGCTCCCCCCGTACGCAGTATTTT. Encoded protein: CASSSPRTQYF.

This clonotype occurred a few times. At one boundary the junction diverges from the germline segment, which might be a read error. This chain uses TRBV7-9 with TRBJ1-1, with no clear D. Germline CDR1 reads SEHNR; CDR2 reads FQNEAQ (reference sequence). The CDR3 contains 11 residues. Here the CDR3 reads CASSLKEDLLF. The DNA of the CDR3 is TGTGCCAGCAGCTTAAAGGAGGACCTACTCTTT. Looking up the rest from reference TRBV7-9 and TRBJ1-1 gives the full variable domain: DTGVSQNPRHKITKRGQNVTFRCDPISEHNRLYWYRQTLGQGPEFLTYFQNEAQLEKSRLLSDRFSAERPKGSFSTLEIQRTEQGDSAMYLCASSLKEDLLFGQGTRLTVV.

A few counts support this clonotype. V usage is TRBV6-5 and J usage is TRBJ1-5; D uncertain. Trimming removed 2 bases from V and 2 bases from J, with 10 bases in between. The CDR3 runs 15 residues. Germline-derived CDR1 and CDR2 are MNHEY and SVGAGI. CDR3 DNA: TGTGCCAGCAGTTACGGGCGAGGGCGCAATCAGCCCCAGCATTTT. Its translation is CASSYGRGRNQPQHF.

The chain employs TRBV13 and TRBJ1-2, with D maybe TRBD1 (5 bases). The CDR3 sequence is 15 residues long. V was pared by 4 bases and J by 8 bases, with 20 bases between. From germline, CDR1 is PRHDT and CDR2 FYEKMQ (reference sequence). For the CDR3, the DNA is TGTGCCAGCAGCTCAGGCGTTGCAGGGATGGGAGGCTACACCTTC. Translation gives CASSSGVAGMGGYTF.

This clonotype has ten or more counts. The chain is built from TRBV5-6 and TRBJ1-1; perhaps TRBD1 as D (6 bases). Trimming cost V 3 bases and J 10 bases, with 19 bases left between them. Germline CDR1 and CDR2: SGHDT and YYEEEE. This CDR3 has 14 residues. CDR3 sequence: CASSSVPYRDGAFF. For the CDR3, the DNA is TGTGCCAGCAGCTCCGTACCTTACAGGGATGGAGCTTTCTTT.

The V call is TRBV12-3 or TRBV12-4, the J call TRBJ1-5, with D possibly TRBD1 on 5 matching bases. V was pared by 3 bases and J by 4 bases, with 10 bases between. The CDR3 runs 14 residues. In DNA, the CDR3 is TGTGCCAGCAGTTTGAGGTGGGGGAATCAGCCCCAGCATTTT. Translating it yields CASSLRWGNQPQHF.

This rearrangement joins TRBV5-6 to TRBJ2-7; TRBD1 matches 7 bases. This CDR3 is 14 amino acids long. Germline CDR1 and CDR2: SGHDT and YYEEEE. Germline trimming cut 2 bases from V and 0 bases from J; bases unmatched to any gene: 2. The CDR3, as DNA: TGTGCCAGCAGCTTCGGGACAGTCTCCTACGAGCAGTACTTC. Translating gives CASSFGTVSYEQYF. The variable domain in full, completed from reference TRBV5-6 and TRBJ2-7, reads DAGVTQSPTHLIKTRGQQVTLRCSPKSGHDTVSWYQQALGQGPQFIFQYYEEEERQRGNFPDRFSGHQFPNYSSELNVNALLLGDSALYLCASSFGTVSYEQYFGPGTRLTVT.

With regard to this clonotype: Mismatch with germline at one junction end may stem from a read error. The chain joins TRBV12-3 or TRBV12-4 to TRBJ1-1, with D uncertain. The CDR3 spans 14 residues. The CDR3 DNA is TGTGCCAGCAGTTTTAGCGCGGAGAACACTGAAGTTTTCTTT. The encoded protein is CASSFSAENTEVFF.

This clonotype has a count of ten or more. The genes are TRBV5-1 and TRBJ2-1; maybe TRBD2 (5 bases). Trimming pared 4 bases from V and 7 bases from J, leaving 18 bases between. CDR3 size: 15 residues. The germline V gene has CDR1 SGHRS and CDR2 YFSETQ. The DNA for the CDR3 is TGCGCCAGCAGCAGGACTGCCCTGACGGGGAATGAGCAGTTCTTC. Its protein is CASSRTALTGNEQFF. The variable domain in full, completed from reference TRBV5-1 and TRBJ2-1, reads KAGVTQTPRYLIKTRGQQVTLSCSPISGHRSVSWYQQTPGQGLQFLFEYFSETQRNKGNFPGRFSGRQFSNSRSEMNVSTLELGDSALYLCASSRTALTGNEQFFGPGTRLTVL.

Ten or more counts support this clonotype. This chain joins TRBV12-3 or TRBV12-4 and TRBJ2-1; D perhaps matches TRBD1 (6 bases). The CDR3 length is 14 residues. Trimming removed 3 bases from V and 4 bases from J, with 10 bases in between. The CDR3 nucleotides read TGTGCCAGCAGTTTCCAGGGGTTATACAATGAGCAGTTCTTC. Its protein product is CASSFQGLYNEQFF.

This chain uses TRBV12-3 or TRBV12-4 with TRBJ2-7, with a possible D match to TRBD1 (5 bases). The CDR3 is 14 amino acids. Deletions cut 6 bases from V and 4 bases from J, with 16 bases between. The CDR3 DNA sequence: TGTGCCAGCAGCCCCCCGATCCGACAGTACGAGCAGTACTTC. Protein sequence: CASSPPIRQYEQYF.

In its sample, this clonotype was seen many times. The gene calls are TRBV6-5 and TRBJ2-2; possible D gene TRBD2, 5 bases. CDR1 is MNHEY and CDR2 is SVGAGI in the germline V gene. The germline V and J ends were trimmed by 0 bases and 1 base, with 12 bases remaining between them. The CDR3 covers 17 residues. CDR3 coding DNA: TGTGCCAGCAGTTACTCAGAGCTAGCCCTGAACACCGGGGAGCTGTTTTTT. Protein: CASSYSELALNTGELFF.

The V gene is TRBV2, the J gene TRBJ1-1, with D perhaps matching TRBD1 (5 bases). The CDR3 has 13 amino acids. Trimming stripped 3 bases from V and 5 bases from J, with 10 bases between. Germline-derived CDR1 and CDR2 are SNHLY and FYNNEI. The DNA of the CDR3 is TGTGCCAGCAGTGACCTAAGGACAACTGAAGCTTTCTTT. Amino acid sequence: CASSDLRTTEAFF. Variable domain in full (rest from reference TRBV2 and TRBJ1-1): EPEVTQTPSHQVTQMGQEVILRCVPISNHLYFYWYRQILGQKVEFLVSFYNNEISEKSEIFDDQFSVERPDGSNFTLKIRSTKLEDSAMYFCASSDLRTTEAFFGQGTRLTVV.

J is TRBJ1-1 and V is TRBV29-1, with D hard to call. V gave up 5 bases and J gave up 3 bases, with 7 bases separating them. From germline, CDR1 is SQVTM and CDR2 ANQGSEA. The CDR3 sequence is 11 residues long. The CDR3 loop is CSVSHYTEAFF. Written as DNA, the CDR3 is TGCAGCGTTAGTCACTACACTGAAGCTTTCTTT.

This clonotype was found a few times. J is TRBJ2-5 and V is TRBV6-2 or TRBV6-3; possibly TRBD2 for D (6 bases). In germline, CDR1 is MNHEY, CDR2 SVGEGT. V shed 7 bases and J shed 4 bases, with 13 bases lying between them. CDR3 length: 13 residues. The CDR3 DNA reads TGTGCCAGCAATCTAATGGGGGGAGAGACCCAGTACTTC. Its translation: CASNLMGGETQYF.

This clonotype has more than one count but fewer than ten. The V and J genes are TRBV5-1 and TRBJ2-2; no clear D gene. This CDR3 region has 19 residues. Germline V gene data show CDR1 as SGHRS and CDR2 as YFSETQ. V lost 0 bases and J lost 0, with 18 bases in between. CDR3 DNA sequence: TGCGCCAGCAGCTTGGGTTTGAGCGTTATAGGATCGAACACCGGGGAGCTGTTTTTT. Translated: CASSLGLSVIGSNTGELFF.

V and J are TRBV5-1 and TRBJ2-1, with 9 bases that match TRBD1. The J segment lost 8 bases and the V segment lost 4 bases, leaving 10 bases of the junction unmatched. Germline V gene data show CDR1 as SGHRS and CDR2 as YFSETQ. The CDR3 totals 15 residues. The CDR3 nucleotides are TGCGCCAGCAGCCATAATACAGGGGGCAACGATGAGCAGTTCTTC. It codes for CASSHNTGGNDEQFF.

The chain carries TRBV28 and TRBJ2-7, with D perhaps TRBD2 (6 bases). From germline, CDR1 is MDHEN and CDR2 SYDVKM. Trimming removed 4 bases from V and 9 bases from J, with 13 bases in between. CDR3 length: 12 residues. CDR3 nucleotide sequence: TGTGCCAGCAGTTCCAGTGGGGGAGGGCAGTACGTC. Translated: CASSSSGGGQYV.

This clonotype was seen at least ten times. J is TRBJ2-1 and V is TRBV7-6; TRBD2 agrees at 11 bases. The CDR3 is 15 residues long. V gave up 5 bases and J gave up 2 bases; unmatched junction bases: 2. Germline lookup yields CDR1 SGHVS and CDR2 FNYEAQ. CDR3 region: CASSRLAGTYNEQFF. The CDR3 region has the DNA TGTGCCAGCAGCCGACTAGCGGGGACCTACAATGAGCAGTTCTTC.

This clonotype was seen at least ten times. The germline gene is not matched at one end of the junction; a read error may be the cause. This chain links TRBV11-2 with TRBJ2-1; D assignment may be TRBD1 or TRBD2 (5 bases each). The CDR3 has 12 amino acids. CDR1 and CDR2 (germline): SGHAT, FQNNGV. The CDR3 sequence is CASSLGTNQRVF. Here the CDR3 DNA reads TGTGCCAGCAGCTTAGGGACAAATCAGAGGGTCTTC.

This clonotype was detected only a few times. This chain connects TRBV11-2 to TRBJ2-5; TRBD2 agrees at 8 bases. Trimming cost V 8 bases and J 7 bases; bases outside gene matches: 6. In germline, CDR1 is SGHAT, CDR2 FQNNGV. This CDR3 comprises 12 residues. CDR3 bases: TGTGCCAGCTCCGGGGGGGACGGGACCCAGTACTTC. Protein: CASSGGDGTQYF.

This clonotype occurred a few times. One end of the junction fails to match germline, which may point to a read error. The rearrangement uses TRBV7-7 and TRBJ2-5; D gene uncertain. The CDR3 has 13 amino acids. The germline V gene has CDR1 SSHAT and CDR2 FNYEAQ (reference sequence). This CDR3 is CASSTDGQETQYF. CDR3 sequence (DNA): TGTGCTAGCAGCACCGACGGTCAAGAGACCCAGTACTTC.

This clonotype has a handful of counts. The V call is TRBV6-1, the J call TRBJ2-1; D unresolved. CDR3 length: 15 residues. Between the trimmed V and J ends, which lost 5 bases and 0 bases, there was a span of 11 bases. CDR1 is MNHNS, CDR2 SASEGT, per germline. CDR3 sequence reads: CASSSPSSSYNEQFF. CDR3 coding DNA: TGTGCCAGCAGTAGCCCCTCGAGCTCCTACAATGAGCAGTTCTTC.

The chain links TRBV7-8 to TRBJ1-2; 9 positions agree with TRBD1. Germline V CDR1 and CDR2: SGHVS, FQNEAQ. This CDR3 region has 16 residues. The V and J ends lost 0 bases and 4 bases, in that order; junction bases with no gene match: 6. The CDR3 nucleotides read TGTGCCAGCAGCTTAGCCCAGGGACAGGGCAGCTATGGCTACACCTTC. Translated, it gives CASSLAQGQGSYGYTF.

This clonotype was seen repeatedly, ten times or more. The DNA of the CDR3 is TGCGCCAGCAGCTTGGTTCAGGGACAGGGGGGCTACGAGCAGTACTTC. It encodes CASSLVQGQGGYEQYF. This sequence joins TRBV5-1 and TRBJ2-7; 11 bases fit TRBD1. This CDR3 spans 16 amino acids. CDR1 and CDR2 from the germline V gene are SGHRS and YFSETQ. The junction had 5 bases not matched to a gene; V was cut back by 0 bases and J by 3 bases.